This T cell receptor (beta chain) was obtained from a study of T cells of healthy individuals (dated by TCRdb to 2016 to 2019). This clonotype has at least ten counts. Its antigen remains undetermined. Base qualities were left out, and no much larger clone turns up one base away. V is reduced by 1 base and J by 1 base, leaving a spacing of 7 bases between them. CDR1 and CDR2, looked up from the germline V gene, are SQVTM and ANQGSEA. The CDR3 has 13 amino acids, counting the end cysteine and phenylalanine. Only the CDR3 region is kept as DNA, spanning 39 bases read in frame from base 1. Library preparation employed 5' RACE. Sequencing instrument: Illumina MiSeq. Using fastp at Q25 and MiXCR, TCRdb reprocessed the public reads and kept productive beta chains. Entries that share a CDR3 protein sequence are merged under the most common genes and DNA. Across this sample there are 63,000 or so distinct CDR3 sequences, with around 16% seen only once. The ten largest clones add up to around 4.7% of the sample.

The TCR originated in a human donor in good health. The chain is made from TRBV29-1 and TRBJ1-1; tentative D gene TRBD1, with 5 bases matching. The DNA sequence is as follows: TGCAGCGTTGAAGGTGGACAGAACACTGAAGCTTTCTTT. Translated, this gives CSVEGGQNTEAFF. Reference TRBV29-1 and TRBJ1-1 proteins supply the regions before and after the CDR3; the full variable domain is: SAVISQKPSRDICQRGTSLTIQCQVDSQVTMMFWYRQQPGQSLTLIATANQGSEATYESGFVIDKFPISRPNLTFSTLTVSNMSPEDSSIYLCSVEGGQNTEAFFGQGTRLTVV.